The TCR beta chain under discussion was sequenced for a study of Graves' ophthalmopathy and Graves' hyperthyroidism. This CDR3 spans 12 amino acids. V lost 7 bases to trimming and J lost 0 bases, with 6 bases between them. RNA transcripts served as template for amplifying TCR beta CDR3 sequences. HTBI-primed first-round RT-PCR preceded second-round multiplex PCR. TCRdb fed the multiplex PCR reads into MiXCR, producing one record per CDR3 protein. The sample carries about 400,000 distinct CDR3 sequences, under 25% recorded once. Where ophthalmopathy was absent within 18 months of follow-up, hyperthyroidism was stable. Pregnancy or lactation, uncontrolled infections and other autoimmune diseases were grounds for excluding patients. For this clonotype: Its specificity is not known.

Points from the study as a whole: It was with 65% to 71% sensitivity and about 72% specificity that the model predicted ophthalmopathy progression.

The V and J genes are TRBV12-3 or TRBV12-4 and TRBJ1-1; D gene unclear. The sequence was obtained from a woman under 30 with stable Graves' hyperthyroidism. The sequenced sample was peripheral blood. The CDR3: CASINMNTEAFF. For the CDR3, the DNA is TGTGCCAGCATTAACATGAACACTGAAGCTTTCTTT.